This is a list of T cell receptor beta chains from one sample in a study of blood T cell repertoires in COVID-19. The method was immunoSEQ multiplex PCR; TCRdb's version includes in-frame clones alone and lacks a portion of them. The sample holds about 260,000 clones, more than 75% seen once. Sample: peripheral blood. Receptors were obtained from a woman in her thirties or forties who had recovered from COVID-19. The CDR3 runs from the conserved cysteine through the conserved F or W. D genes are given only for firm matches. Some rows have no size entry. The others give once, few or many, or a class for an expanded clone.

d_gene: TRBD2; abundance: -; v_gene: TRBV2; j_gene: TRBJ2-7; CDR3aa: CASSAGGYGEQYF; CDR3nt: TGTGCCAGCAGTGCGGGAGGGTACGGCGAGCAGTACTTC
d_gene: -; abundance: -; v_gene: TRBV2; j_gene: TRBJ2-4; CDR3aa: CASSGTPKNIQYF; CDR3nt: TGTGCCAGCAGTGGGACACCTAAAAACATTCAGTACTTC
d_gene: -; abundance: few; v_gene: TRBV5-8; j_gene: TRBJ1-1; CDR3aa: CASRYRPGDTEAFF; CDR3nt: TGTGCCAGCAGGTATAGACCAGGGGACACTGAAGCTTTCTTT
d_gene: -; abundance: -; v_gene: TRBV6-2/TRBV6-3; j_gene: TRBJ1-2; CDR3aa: CASSSENYGYTF; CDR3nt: TGTGCCAGCAGTTCGGAGAACTATGGCTACACCTTC
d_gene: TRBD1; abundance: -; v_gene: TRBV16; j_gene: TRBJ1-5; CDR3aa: CASSYDRAGIQPQHF; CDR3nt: TGTGCCAGCAGCTACGACAGGGCGGGCATTCAGCCCCAGCATTTT
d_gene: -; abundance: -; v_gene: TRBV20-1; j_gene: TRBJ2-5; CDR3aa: CSAPRGETQYF; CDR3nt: TGCAGTGCTCCCCGGGGAGAGACCCAGTACTTC
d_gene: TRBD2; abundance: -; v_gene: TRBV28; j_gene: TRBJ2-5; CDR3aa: CASSWARTSGAQETQYF; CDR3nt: TGTGCCAGCAGTTGGGCCCGGACTAGCGGGGCGCAAGAGACCCAGTACTTC
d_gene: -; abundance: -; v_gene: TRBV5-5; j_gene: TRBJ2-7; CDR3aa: CASSLTPGVPYEQYF; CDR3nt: TGTGCCAGCAGTCTCACCCCCGGGGTTCCCTACGAGCAGTACTTC
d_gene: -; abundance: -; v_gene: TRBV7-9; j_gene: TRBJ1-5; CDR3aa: CASSLAGEPQHF; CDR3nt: TGTGCCAGCAGCTTAGCAGGGGAGCCCCAGCATTTT
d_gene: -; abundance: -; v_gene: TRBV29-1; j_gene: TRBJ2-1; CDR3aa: CSAESLAQHNEQFF; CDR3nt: TGCAGCGCCGAATCGCTAGCCCAACACAATGAGCAGTTCTTC
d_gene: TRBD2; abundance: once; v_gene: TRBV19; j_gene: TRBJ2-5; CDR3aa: CASSDRLAGGKLRKETQYF; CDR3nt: TGTGCCAGTAGTGATCGACTAGCGGGGGGGAAGTTACGAAAAGAGACCCAGTACTTC
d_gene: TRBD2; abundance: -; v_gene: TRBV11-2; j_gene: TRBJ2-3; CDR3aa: CASKGQRGDLSTDTQYF; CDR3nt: TGTGCCAGCAAGGGGCAGCGGGGGGACCTTAGCACAGATACGCAGTATTTT
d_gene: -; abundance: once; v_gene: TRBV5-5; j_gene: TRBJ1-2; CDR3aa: CASSLVVDGSYGYTF; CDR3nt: TGTGCCAGCAGCTTGGTGGTGGATGGGAGCTATGGCTACACCTTC
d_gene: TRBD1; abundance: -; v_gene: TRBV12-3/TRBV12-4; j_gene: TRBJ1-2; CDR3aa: CAGTGVGYTF; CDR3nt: TGTGCCGGGACAGGGGTTGGCTACACCTTC
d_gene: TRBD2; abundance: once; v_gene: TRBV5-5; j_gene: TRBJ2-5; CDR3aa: CASRSWGGETQYF; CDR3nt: TGTGCCAGCAGGTCATGGGGGGGAGAGACCCAGTACTTC
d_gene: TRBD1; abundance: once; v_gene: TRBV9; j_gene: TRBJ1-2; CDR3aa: CASSGDREPNYGYTF; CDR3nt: TGTGCCAGCAGCGGGGACAGGGAACCTAACTATGGCTACACCTTC
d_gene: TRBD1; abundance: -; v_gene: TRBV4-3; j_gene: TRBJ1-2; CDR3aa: CASSQLTGTNYGYTF; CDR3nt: TGCGCCAGCAGCCAACTGACAGGGACTAACTATGGCTACACCTTC
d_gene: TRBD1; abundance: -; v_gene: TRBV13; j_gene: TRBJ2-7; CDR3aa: CASSLGARGQVPWMQYF; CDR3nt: TGTGCCAGCAGCTTAGGCGCAAGGGGACAGGTGCCTTGGATGCAGTACTTC
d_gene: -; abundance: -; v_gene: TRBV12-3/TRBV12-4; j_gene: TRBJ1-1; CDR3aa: CASSRHNTEAFF; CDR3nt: TGTGCCAGCAGCCGACACAACACTGAAGCTTTCTTT
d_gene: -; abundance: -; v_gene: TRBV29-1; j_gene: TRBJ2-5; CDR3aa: CSVEEKRETQYF; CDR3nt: TGCAGCGTTGAAGAAAAGAGGGAGACCCAGTACTTC
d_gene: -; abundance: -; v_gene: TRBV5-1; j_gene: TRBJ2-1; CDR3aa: CASSWDNSYNEQFF; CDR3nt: TGCGCCAGCAGCTGGGACAATTCCTACAATGAGCAGTTCTTC
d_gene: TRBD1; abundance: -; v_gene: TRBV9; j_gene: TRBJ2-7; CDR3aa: CASSLLVGTVAPYEQYF; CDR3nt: TGTGCCAGCAGCCTCCTGGTCGGGACAGTCGCACCCTACGAGCAGTACTTC
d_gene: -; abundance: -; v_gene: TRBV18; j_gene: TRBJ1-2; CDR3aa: CASSRLFRYGYTF; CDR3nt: TGTGCCAGCTCGCGCCTCTTCCGGTATGGCTACACCTTC
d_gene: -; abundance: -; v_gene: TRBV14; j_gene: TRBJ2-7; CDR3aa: CASSRRQESSYEQYF; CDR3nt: TGTGCCAGCAGCCGACGACAGGAAAGCTCCTACGAGCAGTACTTC
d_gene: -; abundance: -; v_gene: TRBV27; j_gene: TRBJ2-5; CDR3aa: CASSYRPRGETQYF; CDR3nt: TGTGCCAGCAGTTACCGTCCGCGGGGAGAGACCCAGTACTTC
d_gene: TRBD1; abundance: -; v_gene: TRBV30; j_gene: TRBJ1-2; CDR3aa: CAWRYRGDYGYTF; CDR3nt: TGTGCCTGGAGGTACAGGGGGGACTATGGCTACACCTTC
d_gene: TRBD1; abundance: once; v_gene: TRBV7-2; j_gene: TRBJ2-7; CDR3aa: CASSLVREGQLYEQYF; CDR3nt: TGTGCCAGCAGCTTAGTCCGCGAGGGACAGCTTTACGAGCAGTACTTC
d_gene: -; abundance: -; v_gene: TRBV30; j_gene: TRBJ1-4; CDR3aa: CAWSVWGEDEKLFF; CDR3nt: TGTGCCTGGAGTGTATGGGGGGAGGATGAAAAACTGTTTTTT
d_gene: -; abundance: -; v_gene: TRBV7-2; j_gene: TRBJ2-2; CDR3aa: CASSLGGGVDTGELFF; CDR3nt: TGTGCCAGCAGCTTAGGGGGGGGCGTTGACACCGGGGAGCTGTTTTTT
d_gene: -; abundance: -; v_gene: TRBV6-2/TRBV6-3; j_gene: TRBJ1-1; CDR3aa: CASSYKGGGAFF; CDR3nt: TGTGCCAGCAGTTACAAGGGAGGTGGGGCTTTCTTT
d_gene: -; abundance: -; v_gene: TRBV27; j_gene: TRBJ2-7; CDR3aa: CASSWDTTYEQYF; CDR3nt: TGTGCCAGCAGTTGGGACACCACCTACGAGCAGTACTTC
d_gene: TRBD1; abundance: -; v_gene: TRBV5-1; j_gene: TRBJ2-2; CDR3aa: CASSLQGVADTGELFF; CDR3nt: TGCGCCAGCAGCCTACAGGGGGTCGCCGACACCGGGGAGCTGTTTTTT